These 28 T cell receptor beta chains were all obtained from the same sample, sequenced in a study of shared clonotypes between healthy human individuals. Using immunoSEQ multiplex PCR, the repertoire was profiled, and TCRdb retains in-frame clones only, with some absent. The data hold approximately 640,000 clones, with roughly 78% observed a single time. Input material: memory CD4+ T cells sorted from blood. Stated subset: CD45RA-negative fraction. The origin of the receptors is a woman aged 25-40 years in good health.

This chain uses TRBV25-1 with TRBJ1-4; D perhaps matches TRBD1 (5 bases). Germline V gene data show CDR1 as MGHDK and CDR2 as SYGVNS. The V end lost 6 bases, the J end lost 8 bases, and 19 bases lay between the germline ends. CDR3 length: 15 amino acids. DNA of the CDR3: TGTGCCAGCAGGGGGACCCTGGGCCGGGGGGAAAAACTGTTTTTT. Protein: CASRGTLGRGEKLFF. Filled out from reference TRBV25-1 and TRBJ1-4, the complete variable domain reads EADIYQTPRYLVIGTGKKITLECSQTMGHDKMYWYQQDPGMELHLIHYSYGVNSTEKGDLSSESTVSRIRTEHFPLTLESARPSHTSQYLCASRGTLGRGEKLFFGSGTQLSVL.

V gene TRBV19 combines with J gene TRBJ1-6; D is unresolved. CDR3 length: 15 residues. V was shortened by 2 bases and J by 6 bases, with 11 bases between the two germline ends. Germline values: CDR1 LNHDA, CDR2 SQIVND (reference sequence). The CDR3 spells CASSIRWRGNSPLHF. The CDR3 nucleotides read TGTGCCAGTAGTATAAGGTGGCGCGGTAATTCACCCCTCCACTTT. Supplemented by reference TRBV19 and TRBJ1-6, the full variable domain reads DGGITQSPKYLFRKEGQNVTLSCEQNLNHDAMYWYRQDPGQGLRLIYYSQIVNDFQKGDIAEGYSVSREKKESFPLTVTSAQKNPTAFYLCASSIRWRGNSPLHFGNGTRLTVT.

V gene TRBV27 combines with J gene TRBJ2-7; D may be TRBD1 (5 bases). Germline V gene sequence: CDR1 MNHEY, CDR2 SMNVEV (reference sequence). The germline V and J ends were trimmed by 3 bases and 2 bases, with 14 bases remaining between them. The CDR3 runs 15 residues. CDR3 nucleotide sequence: TGTGCCAGCAGTTTTCTAGGGGTACCGACCTACGAGCAGTACTTC. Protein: CASSFLGVPTYEQYF.

The CDR3: CASSQQTGGLYEQYF. The CDR3 DNA is TGTGCCAGCAGCCAGCAGACAGGGGGCCTGTACGAGCAGTACTTC. The J gene is TRBJ2-7, the V gene TRBV7-2, with 10 bases fitting TRBD1. Germline V gene data show CDR1 as SGHTA and CDR2 as FQGNSA. V dropped 5 bases and J dropped 4; count of bases not matched to a gene: 8. CDR3 length: 15 residues.

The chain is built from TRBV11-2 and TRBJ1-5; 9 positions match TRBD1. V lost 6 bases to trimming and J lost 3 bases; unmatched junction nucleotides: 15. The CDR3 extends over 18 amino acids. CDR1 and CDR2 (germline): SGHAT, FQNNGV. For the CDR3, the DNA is TGTGCCAGCAGTTCCGGGACAGGGTTCTTAGGCCCCAATCAGCCCCAGCATTTT. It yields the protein CASSSGTGFLGPNQPQHF. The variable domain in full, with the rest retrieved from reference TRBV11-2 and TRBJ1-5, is EAGVAQSPRYKIIEKRQSVAFWCNPISGHATLYWYQQILGQGPKLLIQFQNNGVVDDSQLPKDRFSAERLKGVDSTLKIQPAKLEDSAVYLCASSSGTGFLGPNQPQHFGDGTRLSIL.

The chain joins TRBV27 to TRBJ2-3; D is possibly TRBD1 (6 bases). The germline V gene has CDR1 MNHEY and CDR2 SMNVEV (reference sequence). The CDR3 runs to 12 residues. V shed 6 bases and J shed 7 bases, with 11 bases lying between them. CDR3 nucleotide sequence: TGTGCCAGCAGGACACAGGGAAATACGCAGTATTTT. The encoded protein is CASRTQGNTQYF.

The CDR3 region has the DNA TGTGCCAGCAGGAAACTAGCGGGAGTATCCTCCTACGAGCAGTACTTC. Translation: CASRKLAGVSSYEQYF. The V call is TRBV11-2, the J call TRBJ2-7; 11 bases match TRBD2. Trimming cost V 6 bases and J 0 bases; bases outside gene matches: 7. The CDR3 runs 16 residues. Germline V lookup: CDR1 SGHAT, CDR2 FQNNGV.

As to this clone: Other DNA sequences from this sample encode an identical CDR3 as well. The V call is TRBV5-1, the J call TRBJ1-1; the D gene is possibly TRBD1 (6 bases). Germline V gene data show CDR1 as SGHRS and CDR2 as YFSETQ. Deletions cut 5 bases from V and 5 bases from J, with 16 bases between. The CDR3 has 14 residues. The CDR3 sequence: CASSPGHEGTEAFF. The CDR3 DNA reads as TGCGCCAGCAGTCCGGGACACGAGGGGACTGAAGCTTTCTTT. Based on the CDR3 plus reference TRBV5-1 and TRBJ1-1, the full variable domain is KAGVTQTPRYLIKTRGQQVTLSCSPISGHRSVSWYQQTPGQGLQFLFEYFSETQRNKGNFPGRFSGRQFSNSRSEMNVSTLELGDSALYLCASSPGHEGTEAFFGQGTRLTVV.

CDR3 loop: CASSYNSGGDTEAFF. CDR3 nucleotide sequence: TGTGCCAGCAGTTACAACTCAGGGGGGGACACTGAAGCTTTCTTT. The chain recombines TRBV6-5 with TRBJ1-1, with TRBD1 identical over 7 bases. The V gene end was trimmed by 2 bases and the J gene end by 3 bases; junction bases not matched to a gene: 6. Germline lookup yields CDR1 MNHEY and CDR2 SVGAGI. The CDR3 contains 15 residues.

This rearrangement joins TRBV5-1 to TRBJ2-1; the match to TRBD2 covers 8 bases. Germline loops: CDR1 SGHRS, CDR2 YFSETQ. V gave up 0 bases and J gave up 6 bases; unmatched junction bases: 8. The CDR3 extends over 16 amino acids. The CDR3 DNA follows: TGCGCCAGCAGCTTGGTTGCTAGCGGGCCCTCCAATGAGCAGTTCTTC. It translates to CASSLVASGPSNEQFF.

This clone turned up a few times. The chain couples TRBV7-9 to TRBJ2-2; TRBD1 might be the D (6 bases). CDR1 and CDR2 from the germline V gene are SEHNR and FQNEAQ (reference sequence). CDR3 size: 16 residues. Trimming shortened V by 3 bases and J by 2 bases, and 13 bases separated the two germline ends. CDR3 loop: CASSFGTRDNTGELFF. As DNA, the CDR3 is TGTGCCAGCAGCTTTGGGACAAGGGACAACACCGGGGAGCTGTTTTTT.

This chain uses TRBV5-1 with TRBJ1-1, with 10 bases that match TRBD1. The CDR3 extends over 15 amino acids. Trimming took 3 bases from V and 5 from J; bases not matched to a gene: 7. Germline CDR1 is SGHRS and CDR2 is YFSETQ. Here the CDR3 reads CASSWRGQGRTEAFF. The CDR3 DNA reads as TGCGCCAGCAGCTGGAGGGGACAGGGGAGGACTGAAGCTTTCTTT.

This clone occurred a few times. The CDR3 sequence is CASSLGQYYGYTF. CDR3 nucleotides: TGTGCCAGCAGTTTGGGACAGTACTATGGCTACACCTTC. The chain combines TRBV28 with TRBJ1-2; 7 bases are a match to TRBD1. Germline CDR1 reads MDHEN; CDR2 reads SYDVKM. CDR3 length: 13 residues. J gave up 3 bases and V 3 bases, and 1 base lay outside the gene matches.

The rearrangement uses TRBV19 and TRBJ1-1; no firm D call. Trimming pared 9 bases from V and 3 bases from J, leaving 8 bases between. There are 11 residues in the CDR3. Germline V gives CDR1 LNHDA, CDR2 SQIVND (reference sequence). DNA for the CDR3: TGTGCCAGCCGGGCCTACACTGAAGCTTTCTTT. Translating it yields CASRAYTEAFF.

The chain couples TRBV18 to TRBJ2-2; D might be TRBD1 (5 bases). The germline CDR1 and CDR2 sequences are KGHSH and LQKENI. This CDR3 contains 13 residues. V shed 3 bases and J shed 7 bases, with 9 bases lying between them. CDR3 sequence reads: CASSPSGIGELFF. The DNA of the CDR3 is TGTGCCAGCTCACCGTCAGGGATCGGGGAGCTGTTTTTT.

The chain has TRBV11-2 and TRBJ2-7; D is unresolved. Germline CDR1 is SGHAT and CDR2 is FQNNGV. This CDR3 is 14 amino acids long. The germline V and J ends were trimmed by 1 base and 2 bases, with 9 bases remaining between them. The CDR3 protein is CASSLGVRTYEQYF. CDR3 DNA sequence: TGTGCCAGCAGCTTAGGGGTTAGGACCTACGAGCAGTACTTC.

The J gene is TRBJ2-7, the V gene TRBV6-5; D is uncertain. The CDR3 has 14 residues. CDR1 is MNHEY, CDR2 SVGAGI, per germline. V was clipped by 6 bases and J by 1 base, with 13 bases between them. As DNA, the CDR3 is TGTGCCAGCAGGAGCCACGGGTTTTCCTACGAGCAGTACTTC. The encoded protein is CASRSHGFSYEQYF.

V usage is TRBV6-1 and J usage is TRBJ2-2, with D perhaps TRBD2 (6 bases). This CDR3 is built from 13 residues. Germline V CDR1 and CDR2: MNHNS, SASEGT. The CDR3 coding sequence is TGTGCTTCCCGGGAGCCGAACACCGGGGAGCTGTTTTTT. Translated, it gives CASREPNTGELFF.

The DNA of the CDR3 is TGTGCCAGCAGCTTAGCGGGAGCGGATGAGCAGTACTTC. Protein: CASSLAGADEQYF. V is TRBV7-9 and J is TRBJ2-7; maybe TRBD2 (5 bases). The CDR3 extends over 13 amino acids. V was cut by 0 bases and J by 7 bases, with 10 bases left in between. Germline CDR1 and CDR2: SEHNR and FQNEAQ (reference sequence).

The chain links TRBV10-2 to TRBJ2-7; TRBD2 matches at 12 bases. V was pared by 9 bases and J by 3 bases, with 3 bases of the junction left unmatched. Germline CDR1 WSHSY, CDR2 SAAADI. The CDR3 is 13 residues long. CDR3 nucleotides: TGCGCCAGTCAGACTAGCGGGGGCTACGAGCAGTACTTC. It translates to CASQTSGGYEQYF.

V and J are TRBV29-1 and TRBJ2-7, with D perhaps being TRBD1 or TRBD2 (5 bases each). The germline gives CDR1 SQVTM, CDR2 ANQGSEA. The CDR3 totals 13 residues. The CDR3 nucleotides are TGCAGTATTCTGGGGACCCTACCCTACGAGCAGTACTTC. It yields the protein CSILGTLPYEQYF.

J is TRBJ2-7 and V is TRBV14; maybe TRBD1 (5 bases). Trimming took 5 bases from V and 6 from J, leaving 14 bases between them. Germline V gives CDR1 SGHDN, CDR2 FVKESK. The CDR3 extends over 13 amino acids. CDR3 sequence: CASSREGAFEQYF. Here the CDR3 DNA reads TGTGCCAGCAGCAGAGAAGGGGCCTTCGAGCAGTACTTC. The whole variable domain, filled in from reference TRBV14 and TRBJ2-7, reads EAGVTQFPSHSVIEKGQTVTLRCDPISGHDNLYWYRRVMGKEIKFLLHFVKESKQDESGMPNNRFLAERTGGTYSTLKVQPAELEDSGVYFCASSREGAFEQYFGPGTRLTVT.

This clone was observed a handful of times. The CDR3, as DNA: TGTGCCAGCAGCAGTCCGGGACAGGGGGCTTACGAGCAGTACTTC. Translating it yields CASSSPGQGAYEQYF. The chain combines TRBV6-1 with TRBJ2-7; 12 bases map to TRBD1. The CDR3 is 15 amino acids. The J segment lost 4 bases and the V segment lost 6 bases, leaving 7 bases of the junction unmatched. Per the germline V gene, CDR1 is MNHNS and CDR2 is SASEGT.

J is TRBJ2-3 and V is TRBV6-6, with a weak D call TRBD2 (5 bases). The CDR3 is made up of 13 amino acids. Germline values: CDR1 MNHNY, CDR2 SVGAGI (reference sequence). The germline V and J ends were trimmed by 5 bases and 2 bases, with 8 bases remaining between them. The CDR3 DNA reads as TGTGCCAGCAGTGAGCGGACCACAGATACGCAGTATTTT. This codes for CASSERTTDTQYF.

CDR3 sequence (DNA): TGTGCCAGCAGTGGGGACCCTGGCCGGGGCTACACCTTC. Translating gives CASSGDPGRGYTF. The genes are TRBV28 and TRBJ1-2; perhaps TRBD1 as D (5 bases). The CDR3 runs to 13 residues. Germline lookup yields CDR1 MDHEN and CDR2 SYDVKM. The V and J ends lost 5 bases and 8 bases respectively, with 15 bases between them.

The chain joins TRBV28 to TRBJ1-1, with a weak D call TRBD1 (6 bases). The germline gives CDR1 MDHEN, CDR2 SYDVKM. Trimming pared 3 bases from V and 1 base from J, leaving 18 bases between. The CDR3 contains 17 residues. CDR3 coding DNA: TGTGCCAGCAGTTTTCCAACAACAGGGAGAGAGAACACTGAAGCTTTCTTT. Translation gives CASSFPTTGRENTEAFF.

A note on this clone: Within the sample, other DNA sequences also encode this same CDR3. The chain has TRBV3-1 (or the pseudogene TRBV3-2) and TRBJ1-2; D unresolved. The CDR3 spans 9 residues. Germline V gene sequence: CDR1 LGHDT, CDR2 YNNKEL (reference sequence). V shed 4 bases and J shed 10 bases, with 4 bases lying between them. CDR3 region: CASSPPYTF. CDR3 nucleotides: TGTGCCAGCAGCCCCCCCTACACCTTC.

The CDR3 DNA reads as TGTGCCAGCAGTTCGACAGAGGCTGAAGCTTTCTTT. Its protein product is CASSSTEAEAFF. The chain joins TRBV5-4 to TRBJ1-1; perhaps TRBD1 as D (5 bases). The CDR3 is made up of 12 amino acids. V was clipped by 5 bases and J by 6 bases, with 11 bases between them. Looked up from germline, CDR1 is SGHNT and CDR2 is YYREEE (reference sequence).